This T cell receptor beta chain was profiled in a study of Graves' ophthalmopathy and Graves' hyperthyroidism. Study in general: Stable hyperthyroidism meant no ophthalmopathy within 18 months of follow-up.

Findings and caveats of the study: The model predicted progression of ophthalmopathy with a sensitivity of more than 60%, and its specificity was roughly 72%.

Eligible hyperthyroidism cases comprised new diagnoses of under 2 months' duration in individuals aged 18 to 65. The evidence that diagnosis relied on was clinical symptoms, serum thyroxine, TRAb, thyroid ultrasound and orbital computed tomography. Per the germline V gene, CDR1 is WSHSY and CDR2 is SAAADI. The germline V and J ends were trimmed by 2 bases and 6 bases, with 10 bases remaining between them. This CDR3 spans 13 amino acids. The sequenced template was RNA, covering the TCR beta CDR3 region. Investigators did first-round RT-PCR with HTBI primers, then second-round multiplex PCR. TCRdb re-called the multiplex PCR reads through MiXCR, storing one row per CDR3 protein. This sample has approximately 1.2 million distinct CDR3 sequences, with 35% to 45% found just once. Notes on this clonotype: Antigen unknown.

The clonotype comes from an adult man with Graves' hyperthyroidism. Sequencing was done on a sample of peripheral blood or thyroid tissue (not recorded which). The J gene is TRBJ1-2, the V gene TRBV10-2, with D tentatively TRBD1 (6 bases). CDR3 sequence (DNA): TGCGCCAGCAGTGAGCCGGACAGTGATGGCTACACCTTC. It is translated as CASSEPDSDGYTF.